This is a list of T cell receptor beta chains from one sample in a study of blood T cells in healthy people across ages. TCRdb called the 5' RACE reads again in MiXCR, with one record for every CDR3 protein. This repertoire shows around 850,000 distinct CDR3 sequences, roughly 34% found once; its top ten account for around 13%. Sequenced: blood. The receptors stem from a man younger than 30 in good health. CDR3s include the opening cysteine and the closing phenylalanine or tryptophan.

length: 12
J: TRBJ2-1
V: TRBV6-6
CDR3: CASSYAGREQFF

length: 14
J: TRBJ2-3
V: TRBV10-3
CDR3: CAINNGPGEGTQYF

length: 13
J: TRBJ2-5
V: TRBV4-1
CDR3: CASSQERTGTEYF

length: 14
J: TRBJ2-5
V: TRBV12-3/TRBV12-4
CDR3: CASSLAGGMETQYF

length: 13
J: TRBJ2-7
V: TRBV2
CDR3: CASMQGPSYGQYF

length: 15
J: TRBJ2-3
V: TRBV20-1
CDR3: CSSGGGGAFADTQYF

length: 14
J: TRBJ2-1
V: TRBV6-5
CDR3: CASSYGPHYNEQFF

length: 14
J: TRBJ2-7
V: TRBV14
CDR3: CASSQGTVINEQYF

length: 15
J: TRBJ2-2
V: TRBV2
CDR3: CASNPGLAAGGELFF

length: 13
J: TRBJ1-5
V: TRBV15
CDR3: CATSSRSNQPQHF

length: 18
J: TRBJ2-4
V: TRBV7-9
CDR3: CASSLETDASRHYNEQYF

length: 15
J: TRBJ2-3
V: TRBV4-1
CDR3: CASPREAGYTDTQYF

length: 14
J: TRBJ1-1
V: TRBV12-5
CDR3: CASGSGSMNTEAFF

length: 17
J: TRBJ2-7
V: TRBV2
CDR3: CASRGPLGGRATYEQYF

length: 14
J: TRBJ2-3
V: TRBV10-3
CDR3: CAVLSGGGTDTQYF

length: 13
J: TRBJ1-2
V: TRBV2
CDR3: CASRREGGDGYTF

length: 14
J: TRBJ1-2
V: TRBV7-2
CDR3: CASSPTRGNYGYTF

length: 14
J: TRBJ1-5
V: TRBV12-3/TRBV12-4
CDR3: CASSFREDAQPQHF

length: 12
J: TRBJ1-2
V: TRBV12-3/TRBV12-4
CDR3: CASTRTGETYTF

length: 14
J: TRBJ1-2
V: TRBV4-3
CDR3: CASSQTRAGYGYTF

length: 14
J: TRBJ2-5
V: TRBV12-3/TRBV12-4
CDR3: CASSLRAGEETQYF

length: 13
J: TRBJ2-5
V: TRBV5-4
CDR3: CASSFSREETQYF

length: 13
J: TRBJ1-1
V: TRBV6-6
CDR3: CASSSDGLTEAFF

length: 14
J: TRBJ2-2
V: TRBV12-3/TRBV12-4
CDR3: CASSLGRGSVELFF

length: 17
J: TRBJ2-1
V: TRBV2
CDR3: CASNGRAEGKGDNEQFF

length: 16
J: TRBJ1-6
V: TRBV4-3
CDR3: CASSQGARQTNSPLHF

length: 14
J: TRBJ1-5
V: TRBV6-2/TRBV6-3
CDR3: CASSRRWGYQPQHF

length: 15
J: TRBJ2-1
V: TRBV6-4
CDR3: CASSERHSSYNEQFF

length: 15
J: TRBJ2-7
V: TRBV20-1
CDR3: CSASRGASYSYEQYF

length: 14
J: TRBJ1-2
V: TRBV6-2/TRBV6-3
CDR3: CASSSGSSNYGYTF